The text below deals with one T cell receptor beta chain. Antigen specificity is unknown. The V and J ends lost 6 bases and 7 bases respectively, with 8 bases between them. The CDR3 contains 10 residues. Germline values: CDR1 SGHRS, CDR2 YFSETQ. The sample belongs to a study of cytomegalovirus exposure and HLA in healthy donors. Regarding the study as a whole: Later analysis showed TCR association rates varying by HLA locus, highest for DRB1 and lowest for HLA-C. There were some V segments, including TRBV6-2 and TRBV6-3, excluded as indistinguishable. The classifier reportedly diagnosed cytomegalovirus status with high specificity and sensitivity.

Amplification used 60 Vbeta primers and 13 Jbeta primers. Generated by immunoSEQ multiplex PCR, the TCRdb table keeps only in-frame clones and is missing some. Here the sample table reports roughly 60,000 clones. Sample: PBMCs. This TCR was sampled from a woman younger than 35 in good health and CMV-seronegative. This chain joins TRBV5-1 and TRBJ2-7; D not certain. DNA for the CDR3: TGCGCCAGCAATCCCTGTGAGCAGTACTTC. Its translation is CASNPCEQYF.